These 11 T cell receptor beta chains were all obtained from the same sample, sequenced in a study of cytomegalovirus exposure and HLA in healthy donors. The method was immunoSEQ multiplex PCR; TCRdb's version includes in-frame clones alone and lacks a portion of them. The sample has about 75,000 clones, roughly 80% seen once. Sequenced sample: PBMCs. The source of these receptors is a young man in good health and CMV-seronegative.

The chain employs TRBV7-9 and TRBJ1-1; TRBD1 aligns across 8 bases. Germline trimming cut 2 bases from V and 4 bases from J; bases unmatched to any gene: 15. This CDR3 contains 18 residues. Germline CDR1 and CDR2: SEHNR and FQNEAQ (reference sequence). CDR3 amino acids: CASSLLQGEGRLGTEAFF. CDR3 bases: TGTGCCAGCAGCTTATTACAGGGGGAAGGTCGGTTAGGCACTGAAGCTTTCTTT.

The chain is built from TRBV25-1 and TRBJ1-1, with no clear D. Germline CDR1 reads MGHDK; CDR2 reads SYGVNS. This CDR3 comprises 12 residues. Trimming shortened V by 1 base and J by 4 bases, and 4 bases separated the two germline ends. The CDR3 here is CASSEFSTEAFF. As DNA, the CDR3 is TGTGCCAGCAGTGAATTTAGCACTGAAGCTTTCTTT.

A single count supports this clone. The CDR3 protein is CASSQDRGVLSGANVLTF. CDR3 in DNA: TGTGCCAGCAGTCAGGACAGGGGGGTCCTCTCTGGGGCCAACGTCCTGACTTTC. The V gene is TRBV11-2, the J gene TRBJ2-6, with 10 bases identical to TRBD1. V lost 6 bases to trimming and J lost 0 bases; unmatched junction nucleotides: 8. Looked up from germline, CDR1 is SGHAT and CDR2 is FQNNGV. CDR3 length equals 18 residues.

CDR3 nucleotides: TGTGCCAGCAGTCCACAGGGGTTAACTAGCGGGAGTGTGTTCTTC. It specifies CASSPQGLTSGSVFF. The chain links TRBV7-7 to TRBJ2-1; 11 bases map to TRBD2. The CDR3 extends over 15 amino acids. V gave up 6 bases and J gave up 15 bases; unmatched junction bases: 16. The germline V gene has CDR1 SSHAT and CDR2 FNYEAQ (reference sequence). Filled out from reference TRBV7-7 and TRBJ2-1, the complete variable domain reads GAGVSQSPRYKVTKRGQDVTLRCDPISSHATLYWYQQALGQGPEFLTYFNYEAQPDKSGLPSDRFSAERPEGSISTLTIQRTEQRDSAMYRCASSPQGLTSGSVFFGPGTRLTVL.

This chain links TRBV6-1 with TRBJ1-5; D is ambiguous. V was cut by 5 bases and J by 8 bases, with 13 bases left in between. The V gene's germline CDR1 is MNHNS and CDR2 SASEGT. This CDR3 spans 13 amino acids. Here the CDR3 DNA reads TGTGCCAGCAGTAACCGCATGCAGGAGCCCCAGCATTTT. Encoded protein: CASSNRMQEPQHF.

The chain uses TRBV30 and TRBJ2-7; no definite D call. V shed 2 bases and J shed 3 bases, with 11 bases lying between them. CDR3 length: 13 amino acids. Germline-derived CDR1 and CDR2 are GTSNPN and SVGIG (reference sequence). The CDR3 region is CAWSLGLSYEQYF. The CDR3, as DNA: TGTGCCTGGAGTCTGGGCTTAAGCTACGAGCAGTACTTC.

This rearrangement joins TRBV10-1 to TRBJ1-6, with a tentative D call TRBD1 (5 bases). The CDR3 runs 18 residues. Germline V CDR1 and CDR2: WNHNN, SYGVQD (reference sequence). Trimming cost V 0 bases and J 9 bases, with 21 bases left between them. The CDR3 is CASSESTGNEGWVSPLHF. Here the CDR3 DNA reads TGCGCCAGCAGTGAGTCCACAGGCAACGAAGGGTGGGTTTCACCCCTCCACTTT.

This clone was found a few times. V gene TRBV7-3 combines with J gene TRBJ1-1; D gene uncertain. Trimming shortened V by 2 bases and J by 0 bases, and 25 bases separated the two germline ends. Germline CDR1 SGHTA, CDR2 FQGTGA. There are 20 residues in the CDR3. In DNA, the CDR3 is TGTGCCAGCAGCTTAGGCGCGTTGGGCAGTCGCCATCCTTTGAACACTGAAGCTTTCTTT. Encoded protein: CASSLGALGSRHPLNTEAFF.

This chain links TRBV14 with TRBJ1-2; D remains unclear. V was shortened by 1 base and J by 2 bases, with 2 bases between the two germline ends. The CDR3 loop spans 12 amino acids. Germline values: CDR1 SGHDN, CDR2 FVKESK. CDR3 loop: CASSQANYGYTF. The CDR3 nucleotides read TGTGCCAGCAGCCAAGCAAACTATGGCTACACCTTC.

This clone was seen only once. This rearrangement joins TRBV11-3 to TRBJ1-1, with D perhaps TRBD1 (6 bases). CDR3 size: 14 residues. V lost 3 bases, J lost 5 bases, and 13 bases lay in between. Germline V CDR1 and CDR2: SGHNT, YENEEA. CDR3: CASSLRGGETEAFF. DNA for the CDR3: TGTGCCAGCAGCTTGAGGGGGGGCGAGACTGAAGCTTTCTTT. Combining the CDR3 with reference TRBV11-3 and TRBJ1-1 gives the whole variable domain EAGVVQSPRYKIIEKKQPVAFWCNPISGHNTLYWYLQNLGQGPELLIRYENEEAVDDSQLPKDRFSAERLKGVDSTLKIQPAELGDSAVYLCASSLRGGETEAFFGQGTRLTVV.

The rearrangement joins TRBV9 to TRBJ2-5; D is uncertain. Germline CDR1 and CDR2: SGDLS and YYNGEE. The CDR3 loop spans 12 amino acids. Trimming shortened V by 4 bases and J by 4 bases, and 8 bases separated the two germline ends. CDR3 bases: TGTGCCAGCAGCCCCGTCCGAGAGACCCAGTACTTC. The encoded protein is CASSPVRETQYF.